One sample yielded the 11 T cell receptor beta chains listed below, sequenced in a study of T cell repertoires in cytomegalovirus infection. TCRdb ran MiXCR on the reads and lists one entry per CDR3 protein. The sample contains around 900,000 distinct CDR3 sequences, around 32% of which appear only once. Antigens of these TCRs are unknown. This specimen consisted of cultured CD8+ T cells from PBMCs, obtained from culture after CMV antigen stimulation. These receptors were obtained from a human donor in good health (CMV status not recorded). Some clones in this sample may be carry-over from other donors' samples.

This clonotype was picked up many times. The chain combines TRBV7-8 with TRBJ2-1; 7 nucleotides align to TRBD2. CDR3 length equals 14 residues. Germline values: CDR1 SGHVS, CDR2 FQNEAQ. V shed 8 bases, J shed 0 bases, and the junction held 4 bases outside the gene matches. The CDR3 protein is CASPGGSSYNEQFF. The CDR3 bases are TGTGCCAGCCCCGGGGGGAGCTCCTACAATGAGCAGTTCTTC. The whole variable domain, remainder taken from reference TRBV7-8 and TRBJ2-1, is GAGVSQSPRYKVAKRGQDVALRCDPISGHVSLFWYQQALGQGPEFLTYFQNEAQLDKSGLPSDRFFAERPEGSVSTLKIQRTQQEDSAVYLCASPGGSSYNEQFFGPGTRLTVL.

The chain carries TRBV11-1 and TRBJ2-1; 9 nucleotides match TRBD1. Losses at the gene ends were 3 bases for V and 3 bases for J; bases not matched to a gene: 6. The CDR3 extends over 16 amino acids. Germline V gene lookup returns CDR1 SGHAT and CDR2 FQDESV (reference sequence). The CDR3, as DNA: TGTGCCAGCAGCTTTGGAGCGGACAGGGGCTACAATGAGCAGTTCTTC. This gives the protein CASSFGADRGYNEQFF.

V and J are TRBV27 and TRBJ2-1, with TRBD2 matching 8 bases. The junction had 8 bases not matched to a gene; V was cut back by 7 bases and J by 3 bases. This CDR3 has 15 amino acids. Germline V lookup: CDR1 MNHEY, CDR2 SMNVEV (reference sequence). The CDR3 region is CASILSGVGYNEQFF. CDR3 sequence (DNA): TGTGCCAGCATCCTTAGCGGGGTCGGCTACAATGAGCAGTTCTTC.

Only a few counts were recorded for this clonotype. This chain uses TRBV6-1 with TRBJ1-5, with 8 bases lining up with TRBD1. The CDR3 length is 17 residues. The ends lost 6 bases at V and 1 base at J; junction bases unmatched: 11. CDR1 is MNHNS, CDR2 SASEGT, per germline. CDR3: CASSPRTGTLSNQPQHF. The DNA of the CDR3 is TGTGCCAGCAGCCCTAGGACAGGGACGTTAAGCAATCAGCCCCAGCATTTT.

The chain links TRBV3-1 to TRBJ2-1; unclear D gene. The V gene lost 4 bases and the J gene lost 9 bases, with 16 bases spanning the gap. This CDR3 is 14 amino acids long. The germline CDR1 and CDR2 sequences are LGHDT and YNNKEL (reference sequence). Here the CDR3 DNA reads TGTGCCAGCAGCCGGAAATCGCCCAAGGTTGAGCAGTTCTTC. Amino acids: CASSRKSPKVEQFF.

The sample holds a few counts of this clonotype. The gene calls are TRBV6-1 and TRBJ2-4; D gene unclear. Germline CDR1 MNHNS, CDR2 SASEGT. V dropped 2 bases and J dropped 0 bases, with 11 bases sitting between them. The CDR3 is 16 residues long. This chain's CDR3 is CASSESRSGAKNIQYF. In nucleotides, the CDR3 is TGTGCCAGCAGTGAAAGTAGGTCGGGAGCCAAAAACATTCAGTACTTC.

The CDR3 DNA is TGTGCCAGCAGCTTAGTCCCGGGGCCGGAGACCCAGTACTTC. Protein: CASSLVPGPETQYF. The rearrangement joins TRBV7-6 to TRBJ2-5; the D gene could be TRBD1 or TRBD2 (5 bases each). V lost 1 base to trimming and J lost 5 bases, with 11 bases between them. Germline CDR1 and CDR2: SGHVS and FNYEAQ. The CDR3 spans 14 residues.

Ten or more counts support this clonotype. V is TRBV12-3 or TRBV12-4 and J is TRBJ2-5; unclear D gene. The CDR3 length is 15 residues. The V end lost 6 bases, the J end lost 2 bases, and 16 bases lay between the germline ends. CDR3 DNA sequence: TGTGCCAGCAGCCTTAGGCAGGTCTCACAAGAGACCCAGTACTTC. It yields the protein CASSLRQVSQETQYF.

The chain is built from TRBV7-8 and TRBJ2-7; 9 bases match TRBD1. The junction had 8 bases not matched to a gene; V was cut back by 2 bases and J by 3 bases. Germline V CDR1 and CDR2: SGHVS, FQNEAQ. CDR3 size: 16 residues. CDR3 bases: TGTGCCAGCAGCTTATCTACAGGGGGCGACCTCTACGAGCAGTACGTC. As protein: CASSLSTGGDLYEQYV.

This clonotype came up a few times. This chain uses TRBV7-9 with TRBJ2-3, with TRBD1 matching 9 bases. CDR3 length: 15 amino acids. Germline V gene sequence: CDR1 SEHNR, CDR2 FQNEAQ (reference sequence). V shed 3 bases, J shed 4 bases, and the junction held 5 bases outside the gene matches. CDR3 sequence (DNA): TGTGCCAGCAGCTTTTTGGGACAGGGCTCAGATACGCAGTATTTT. Its protein product is CASSFLGQGSDTQYF.

This clonotype was detected ten times or more. The rearrangement joins TRBV20-1 to TRBJ2-3; tentatively, D is TRBD2 (7 bases). Germline V lookup: CDR1 DFQATT, CDR2 SNEGSKA (reference sequence). The CDR3 spans 14 residues. Trimming left V 5 bases short and J 3 bases short, with 15 bases between. The CDR3 region is CSALRGAWTDTQYF. CDR3 sequence (DNA): TGCAGTGCTTTACGGGGGGCATGGACAGATACGCAGTATTTT.